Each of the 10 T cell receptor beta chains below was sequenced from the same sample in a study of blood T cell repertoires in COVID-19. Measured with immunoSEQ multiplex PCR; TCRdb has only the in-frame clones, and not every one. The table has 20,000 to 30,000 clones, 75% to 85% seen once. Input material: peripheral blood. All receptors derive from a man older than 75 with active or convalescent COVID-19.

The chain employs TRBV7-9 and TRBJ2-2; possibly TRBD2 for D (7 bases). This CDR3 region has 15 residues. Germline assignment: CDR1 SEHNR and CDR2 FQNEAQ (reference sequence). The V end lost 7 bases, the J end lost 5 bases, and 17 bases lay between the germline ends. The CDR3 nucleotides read TGTGCCAGCACCAATTGGGGGGGCCGAACCGGGGAGCTGTTTTTT. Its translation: CASTNWGGRTGELFF. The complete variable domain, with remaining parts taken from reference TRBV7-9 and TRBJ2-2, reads DTGVSQNPRHKITKRGQNVTFRCDPISEHNRLYWYRQTLGQGPEFLTYFQNEAQLEKSRLLSDRFSAERPKGSFSTLEIQRTEQGDSAMYLCASTNWGGRTGELFFGEGSRLTVL.

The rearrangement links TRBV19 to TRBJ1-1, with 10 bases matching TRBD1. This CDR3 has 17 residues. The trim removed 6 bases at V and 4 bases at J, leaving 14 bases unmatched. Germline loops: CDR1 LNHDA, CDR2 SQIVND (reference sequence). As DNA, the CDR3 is TGTGCCAGTAGAGGGGACAGGGGTACTCTCCGGGCCACTGAAGCTTTCTTT. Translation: CASRGDRGTLRATEAFF. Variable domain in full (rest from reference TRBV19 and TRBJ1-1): DGGITQSPKYLFRKEGQNVTLSCEQNLNHDAMYWYRQDPGQGLRLIYYSQIVNDFQKGDIAEGYSVSREKKESFPLTVTSAQKNPTAFYLCASRGDRGTLRATEAFFGQGTRLTVV.

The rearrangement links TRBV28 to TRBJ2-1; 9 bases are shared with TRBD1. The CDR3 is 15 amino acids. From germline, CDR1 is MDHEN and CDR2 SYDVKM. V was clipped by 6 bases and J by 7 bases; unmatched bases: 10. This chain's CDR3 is CASRRDRVRGNEQFF. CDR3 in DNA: TGTGCCAGCAGGCGGGACAGGGTTCGTGGTAATGAGCAGTTCTTC.

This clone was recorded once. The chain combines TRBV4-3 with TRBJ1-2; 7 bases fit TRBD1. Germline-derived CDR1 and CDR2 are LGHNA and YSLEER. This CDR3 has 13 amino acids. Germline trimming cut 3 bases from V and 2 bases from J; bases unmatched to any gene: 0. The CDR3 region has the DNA TGCGCCAGCAGCCAGACAGGGAACTATGGCTACACCTTC. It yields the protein CASSQTGNYGYTF.

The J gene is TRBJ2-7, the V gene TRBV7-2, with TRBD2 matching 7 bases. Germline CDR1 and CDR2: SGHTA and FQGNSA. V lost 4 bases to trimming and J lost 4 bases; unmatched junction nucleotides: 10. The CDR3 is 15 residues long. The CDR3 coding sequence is TGTGCCAGCAGCTCCCAGAGCGGGGCTTCTTACGAGCAGTACTTC. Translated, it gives CASSSQSGASYEQYF. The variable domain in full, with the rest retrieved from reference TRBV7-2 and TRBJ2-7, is GAGVSQSPSNKVTEKGKDVELRCDPISGHTALYWYRQSLGQGLEFLIYFQGNSAPDKSGLPSDRFSAERTGGSVSTLTIQRTQQEDSAVYLCASSSQSGASYEQYFGPGTRLTVT.

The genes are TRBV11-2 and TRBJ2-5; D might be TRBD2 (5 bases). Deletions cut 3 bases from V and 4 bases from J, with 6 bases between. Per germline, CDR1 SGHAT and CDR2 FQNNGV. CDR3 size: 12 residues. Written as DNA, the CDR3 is TGTGCCAGCAGCTTCGAGGGAGAGACCCAGTACTTC. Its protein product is CASSFEGETQYF.

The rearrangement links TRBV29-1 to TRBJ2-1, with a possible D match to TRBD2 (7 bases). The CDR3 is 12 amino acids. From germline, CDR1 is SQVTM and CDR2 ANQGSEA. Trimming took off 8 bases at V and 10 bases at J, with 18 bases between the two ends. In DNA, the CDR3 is TGCAGCCCCTCGTTGTCGGGGGGCGAGCAGTTCTTC. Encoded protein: CSPSLSGGEQFF.

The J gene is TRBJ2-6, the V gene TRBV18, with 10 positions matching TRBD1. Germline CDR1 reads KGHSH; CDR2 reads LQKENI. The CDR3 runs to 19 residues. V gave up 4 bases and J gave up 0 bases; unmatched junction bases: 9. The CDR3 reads CASSLSRTGGFSGANVLTF. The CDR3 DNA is TGTGCCAGCTCACTCTCAAGGACAGGGGGATTCTCTGGGGCCAACGTCCTGACTTTC. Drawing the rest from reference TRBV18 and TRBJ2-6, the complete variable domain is NAGVMQNPRHLVRRRGQEARLRCSPMKGHSHVYWYRQLPEEGLKFMVYLQKENIIDESGMPKERFSAEFPKEGPSILRIQQVVRGDSAAYFCASSLSRTGGFSGANVLTFGAGSRLTVL.

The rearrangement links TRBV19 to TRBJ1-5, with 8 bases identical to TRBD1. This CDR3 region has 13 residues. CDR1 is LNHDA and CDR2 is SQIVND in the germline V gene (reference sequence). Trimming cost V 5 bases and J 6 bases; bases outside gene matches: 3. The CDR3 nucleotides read TGTGCCAGTAGTGACAGGGGAGGTCAGCCCCAGCATTTT. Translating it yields CASSDRGGQPQHF.

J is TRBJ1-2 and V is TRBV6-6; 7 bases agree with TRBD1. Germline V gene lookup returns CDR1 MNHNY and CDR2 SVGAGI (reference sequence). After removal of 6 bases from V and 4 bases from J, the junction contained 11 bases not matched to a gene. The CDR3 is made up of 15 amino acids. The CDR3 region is CASRGGGGRVYGYTF. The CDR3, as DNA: TGTGCCAGCAGGGGAGGGGGCGGGAGGGTCTATGGCTACACCTTC.